This TCR beta chain was captured by sequencing in a study of beta chain features in type 1 diabetes. Whole-study findings and limits: TCRB CDR3s from Type 1 diabetes patients were moderately but significantly shorter in all four CD4+ subsets. Sequencing from cDNA could over-represent high-TCR-expressing cells. Naive, central memory and Treg TCRB repertoires seemed to resemble each other more closely in patients than they did in healthy donors.

Deletions cut 6 bases from V and 1 base from J, with 13 bases between. The CDR3 has 14 residues. Germline V gives CDR1 SNHLY, CDR2 FYNNEI. Comment on this clone: Its matching antigen is unknown.

The entirety of the isolated RNA underwent reverse transcription, so expressed TCRB transcripts were sequenced. Only in-frame clones appear in the TCRdb table, and some are missing; sequencing was by immunoSEQ multiplex PCR. The table records roughly 330,000 clones, roughly 13% of them present only once. Via CD45RO/CCR7/CD25/CD127/CD95/CD27, cells of the CD4+ naive, central memory, regulatory and stem cell-like memory subsets were sorted. Purities in excess of 95% were seen in all sorted populations. This sequence joins TRBV2 and TRBJ2-7, with D possibly being TRBD1 (6 bases). What was sequenced was naive CD4+ T cells from blood. This TCR was recovered from a woman between 18 and 29 years old with type 1 diabetes. The chain's CDR3 is CASRDNRESYEQYF. CDR3 in DNA: TGTGCCAGCAGGGACAACAGGGAATCCTACGAGCAGTACTTC.